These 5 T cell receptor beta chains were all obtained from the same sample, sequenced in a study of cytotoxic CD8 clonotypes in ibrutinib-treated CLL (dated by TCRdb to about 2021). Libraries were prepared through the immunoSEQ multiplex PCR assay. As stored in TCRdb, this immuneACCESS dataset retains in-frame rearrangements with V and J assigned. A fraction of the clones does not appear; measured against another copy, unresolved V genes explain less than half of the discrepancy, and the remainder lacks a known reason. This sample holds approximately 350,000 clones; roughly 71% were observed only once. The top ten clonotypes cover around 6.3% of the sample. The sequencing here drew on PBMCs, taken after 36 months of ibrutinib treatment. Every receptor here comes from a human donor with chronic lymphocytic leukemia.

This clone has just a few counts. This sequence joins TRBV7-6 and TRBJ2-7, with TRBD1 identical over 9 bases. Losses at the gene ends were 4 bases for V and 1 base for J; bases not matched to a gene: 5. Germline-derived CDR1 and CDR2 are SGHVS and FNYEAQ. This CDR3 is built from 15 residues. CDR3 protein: CASSSGQGLSYEQYF. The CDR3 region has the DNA TGTGCCAGCAGCTCAGGACAGGGGCTATCCTACGAGCAGTACTTC.

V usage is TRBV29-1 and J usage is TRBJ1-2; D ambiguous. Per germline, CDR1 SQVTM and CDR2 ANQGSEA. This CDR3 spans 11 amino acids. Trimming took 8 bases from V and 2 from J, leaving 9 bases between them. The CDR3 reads CSKWLNYGYTF. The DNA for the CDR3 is TGCAGCAAGTGGCTAAACTATGGCTACACCTTC.

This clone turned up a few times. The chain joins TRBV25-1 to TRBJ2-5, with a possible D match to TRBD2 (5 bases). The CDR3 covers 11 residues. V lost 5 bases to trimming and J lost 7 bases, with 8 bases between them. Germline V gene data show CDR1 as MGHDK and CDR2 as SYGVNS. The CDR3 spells CASSSAGTQYF. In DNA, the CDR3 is TGTGCCAGCAGTTCCGCGGGGACCCAGTACTTC. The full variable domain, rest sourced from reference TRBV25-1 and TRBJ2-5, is EADIYQTPRYLVIGTGKKITLECSQTMGHDKMYWYQQDPGMELHLIHYSYGVNSTEKGDLSSESTVSRIRTEHFPLTLESARPSHTSQYLCASSSAGTQYFGPGTRLLVL.

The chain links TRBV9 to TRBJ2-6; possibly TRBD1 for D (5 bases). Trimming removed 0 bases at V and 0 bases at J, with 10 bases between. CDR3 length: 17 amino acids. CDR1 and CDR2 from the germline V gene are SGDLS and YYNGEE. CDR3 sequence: CASSVATGDSGANVLTF. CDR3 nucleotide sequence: TGTGCCAGCAGCGTAGCTACAGGAGACTCTGGGGCCAACGTCCTGACTTTC.

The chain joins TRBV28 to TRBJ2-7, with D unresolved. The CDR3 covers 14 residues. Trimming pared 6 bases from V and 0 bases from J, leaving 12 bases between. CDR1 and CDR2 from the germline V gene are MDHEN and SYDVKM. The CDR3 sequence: CASSRLMASYEQYF. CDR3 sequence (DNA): TGTGCCAGCAGCCGCCTTATGGCCTCCTACGAGCAGTACTTC.